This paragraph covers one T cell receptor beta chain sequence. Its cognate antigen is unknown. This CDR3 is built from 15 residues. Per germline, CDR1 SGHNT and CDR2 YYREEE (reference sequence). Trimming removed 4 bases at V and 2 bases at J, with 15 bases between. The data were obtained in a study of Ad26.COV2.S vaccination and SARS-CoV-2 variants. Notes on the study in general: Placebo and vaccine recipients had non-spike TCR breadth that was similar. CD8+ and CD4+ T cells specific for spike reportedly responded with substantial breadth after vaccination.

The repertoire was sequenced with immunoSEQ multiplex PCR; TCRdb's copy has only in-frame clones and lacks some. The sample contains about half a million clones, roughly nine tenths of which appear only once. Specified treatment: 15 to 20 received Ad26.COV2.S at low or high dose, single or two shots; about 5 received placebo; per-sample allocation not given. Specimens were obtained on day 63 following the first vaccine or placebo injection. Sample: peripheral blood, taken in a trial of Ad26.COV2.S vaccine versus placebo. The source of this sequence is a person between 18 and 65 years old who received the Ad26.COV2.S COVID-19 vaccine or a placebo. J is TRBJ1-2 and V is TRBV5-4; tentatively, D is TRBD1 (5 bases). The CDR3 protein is CASSPQGGTNYGYTF. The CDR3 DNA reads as TGTGCCAGCAGCCCTCAGGGAGGGACCAACTATGGCTACACCTTC.